The clone carrying this T cell receptor beta chain was detected many times. The antigen is unknown. The cDNA came from 5'RACE with 10-nucleotide random UMIs. The output of every sequencing run, over 170 million TCR-beta sequences, came from 15-18 subjects. TCRdb itself ran the 5' RACE reads through MiXCR, one entry per CDR3 protein. Of approximately 82,000 distinct CDR3 sequences listed, 2.5% to 3% were seen once; the top ten hold 0.9% to 1.4%. The germline V gene encodes CDR1 SGHRS and CDR2 YFSETQ. V dropped 0 bases and J dropped 7 bases, with 5 bases sitting between them. The CDR3 has 11 residues. This record belongs to a study of neurological immune-mediated disorders. Study findings and constraints: Association with the multiple sclerosis repertoire cluster was not found for any clinical or MRI feature.

A total of 2 million PBMCs stored at -80 degrees C provided the unsorted libraries. This clonotype was sampled from a woman aged 25 to 39 with multiple sclerosis. V gene TRBV5-1 combines with J gene TRBJ2-7; D not certain. Material for sequencing was PBMCs. The CDR3 sequence: CASSLDGEQYF. CDR3 sequence (DNA): TGCGCCAGCAGCTTGGACGGAGAGCAGTACTTC.